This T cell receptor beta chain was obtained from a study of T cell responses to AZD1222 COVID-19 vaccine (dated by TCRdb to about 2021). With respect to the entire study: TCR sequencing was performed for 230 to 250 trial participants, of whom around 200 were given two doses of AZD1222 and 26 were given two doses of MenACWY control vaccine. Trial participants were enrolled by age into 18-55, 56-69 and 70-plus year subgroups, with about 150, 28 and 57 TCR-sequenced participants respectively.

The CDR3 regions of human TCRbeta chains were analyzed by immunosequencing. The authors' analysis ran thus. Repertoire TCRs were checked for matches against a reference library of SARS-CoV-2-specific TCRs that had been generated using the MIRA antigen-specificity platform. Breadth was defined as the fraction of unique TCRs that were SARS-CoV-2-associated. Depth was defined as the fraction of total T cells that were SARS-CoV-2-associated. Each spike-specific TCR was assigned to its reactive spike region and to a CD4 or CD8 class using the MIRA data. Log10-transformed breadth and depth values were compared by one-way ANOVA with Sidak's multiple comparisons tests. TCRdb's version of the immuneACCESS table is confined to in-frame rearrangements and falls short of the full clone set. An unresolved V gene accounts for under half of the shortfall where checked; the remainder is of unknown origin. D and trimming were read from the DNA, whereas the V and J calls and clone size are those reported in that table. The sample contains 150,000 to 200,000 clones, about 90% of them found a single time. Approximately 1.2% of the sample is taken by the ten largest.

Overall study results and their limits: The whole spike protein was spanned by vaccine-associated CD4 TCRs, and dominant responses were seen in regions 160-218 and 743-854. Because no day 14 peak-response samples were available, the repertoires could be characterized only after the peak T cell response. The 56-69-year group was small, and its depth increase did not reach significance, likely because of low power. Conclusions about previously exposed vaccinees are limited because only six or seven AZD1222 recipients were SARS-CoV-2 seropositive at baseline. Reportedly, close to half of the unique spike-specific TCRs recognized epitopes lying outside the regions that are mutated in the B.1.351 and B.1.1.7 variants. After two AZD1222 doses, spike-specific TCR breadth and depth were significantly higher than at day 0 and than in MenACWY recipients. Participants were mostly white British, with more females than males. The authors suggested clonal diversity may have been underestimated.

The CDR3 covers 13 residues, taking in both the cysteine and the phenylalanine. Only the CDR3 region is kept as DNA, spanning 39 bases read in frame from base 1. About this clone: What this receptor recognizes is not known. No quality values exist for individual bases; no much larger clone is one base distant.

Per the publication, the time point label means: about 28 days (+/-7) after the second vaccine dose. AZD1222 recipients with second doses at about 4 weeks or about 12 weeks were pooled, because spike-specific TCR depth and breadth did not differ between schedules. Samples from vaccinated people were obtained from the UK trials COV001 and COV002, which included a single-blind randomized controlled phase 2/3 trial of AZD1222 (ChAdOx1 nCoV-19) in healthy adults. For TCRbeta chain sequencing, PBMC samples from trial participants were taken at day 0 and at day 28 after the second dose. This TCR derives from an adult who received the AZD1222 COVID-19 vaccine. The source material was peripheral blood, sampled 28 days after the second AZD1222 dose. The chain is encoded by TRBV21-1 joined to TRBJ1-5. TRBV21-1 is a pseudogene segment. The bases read TGTGCCAGCAGTGTTAGAGAAAATCAGCCCCAGCATTTT. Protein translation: CASSVRENQPQHF.